A selection of T cell receptor beta chains follows, all from one sample in a study of T cell responses to AZD1222 COVID-19 vaccine. TCRdb's table, derived via immunoSEQ multiplex PCR, lists solely in-frame clones and lacks some. The repertoire holds roughly 120,000 clones, about 88% seen once, with roughly 8% in the top ten. The sample was peripheral blood, taken on day 0 of AZD1222 vaccination. The source of these receptors is an adult in good health. CDR3s include the opening cysteine and the closing phenylalanine or tryptophan. D genes are given only for firm matches. Expanded clones get a size class; other rows say once, few or many, or leave the size out.

abundance: few
j_gene: TRBJ2-2
d_gene: NA
v_gene: TRBV5-1
CDR3nt: TGCGCCAGCAGCTTGGATGGGAACACCGGGGAGCTGTTTTTT
CDR3aa: CASSLDGNTGELFF

abundance: NA
j_gene: TRBJ1-2
d_gene: NA
v_gene: TRBV28
CDR3nt: TGTGCCAGCAGTTTAAGGCAGAGTGAAGGCTACACCTTC
CDR3aa: CASSLRQSEGYTF

abundance: NA
j_gene: TRBJ2-7
d_gene: NA
v_gene: TRBV27
CDR3nt: TGTGCCAGCAGTTTAGGTCCAGCCTACGAGCAGTACTTC
CDR3aa: CASSLGPAYEQYF

abundance: once
j_gene: TRBJ1-4
d_gene: NA
v_gene: TRBV5-6
CDR3nt: TGTGCCAGCAGCTTGGACGTGGCGCCGGTAAAACTGTTTTTT
CDR3aa: CASSLDVAPVKLFF

abundance: NA
j_gene: TRBJ1-6
d_gene: NA
v_gene: TRBV9
CDR3nt: TGTGCCAGCAGCGCCCCCGAGGGTATGAATTCACCCCTCCACTTT
CDR3aa: CASSAPEGMNSPLHF

abundance: NA
j_gene: TRBJ1-5
d_gene: TRBD1
v_gene: TRBV27
CDR3nt: TGTGCCAGCAGTTTTGGACAGGGGGACGGTCAGCCCCAGCATTTT
CDR3aa: CASSFGQGDGQPQHF

abundance: NA
j_gene: TRBJ2-5
d_gene: NA
v_gene: TRBV29-1
CDR3nt: TGCAGCGTTGAAGAGCAGAACCAAGAGACCCAGTACTTC
CDR3aa: CSVEEQNQETQYF

abundance: once
j_gene: TRBJ2-5
d_gene: TRBD1
v_gene: TRBV29-1
CDR3nt: TGCAGCGTTGTAACAGGGGGAGAGACCCAGTACTTC
CDR3aa: CSVVTGGETQYF

abundance: NA
j_gene: TRBJ1-2
d_gene: NA
v_gene: TRBV27
CDR3nt: TGTGCCAGCAGTCCCCTGGGGCATTCAGAGGGGCGAGGCTACACCTTC
CDR3aa: CASSPLGHSEGRGYTF

abundance: NA
j_gene: TRBJ2-2
d_gene: NA
v_gene: TRBV9
CDR3nt: TGTGCCAGCAGCGTAGCACATGGAGGCACCGGGGAGCTGTTTTTT
CDR3aa: CASSVAHGGTGELFF

abundance: few
j_gene: TRBJ2-5
d_gene: NA
v_gene: TRBV30
CDR3nt: TGTGCCTGGAGTGTCGGGACCATCCAAGAGACCCAGTACTTC
CDR3aa: CAWSVGTIQETQYF

abundance: NA
j_gene: TRBJ1-2
d_gene: TRBD1
v_gene: TRBV28
CDR3nt: TGTGCCAGCAGCCAGACCGTTGTGGGACAGGGCCCCTATGGCTACACCTTC
CDR3aa: CASSQTVVGQGPYGYTF

abundance: NA
j_gene: TRBJ2-3
d_gene: NA
v_gene: TRBV7-9
CDR3nt: TGTGCCAGCAGCTCTAAACGGGGCGGGCTGGGACGCACAGATACGCAGTATTTT
CDR3aa: CASSSKRGGLGRTDTQYF

abundance: NA
j_gene: TRBJ1-6
d_gene: NA
v_gene: TRBV7-2
CDR3nt: TGTGCCAGCAATTCCAGGGACAAGAGGGCACCCCTCCACTTT
CDR3aa: CASNSRDKRAPLHF

abundance: NA
j_gene: TRBJ2-7
d_gene: TRBD1
v_gene: TRBV9
CDR3nt: TGTGCCAGCAGCGAACAGGGGCGGTCCTACGAGCAGTACTTC
CDR3aa: CASSEQGRSYEQYF

abundance: NA
j_gene: TRBJ2-3
d_gene: NA
v_gene: TRBV10-3
CDR3nt: TGTGCCATCAGTGGCGGGAGCACAGATACGCAGTATTTT
CDR3aa: CAISGGSTDTQYF